One and the same sample provided the 18 T cell receptor beta chains below, sequenced in a study of blood T cell repertoires in COVID-19. Data came from immunoSEQ multiplex PCR; TCRdb stores just in-frame clones and leaves some out. The table lists 300,000 to 450,000 clones, roughly four fifths of them singletons, with over 0.95% in the top ten. The sequencing sample was made of peripheral blood. The receptors come from a human donor with acute or convalescent COVID-19. The donor label of this sample is uncertain.

This clone was counted between two and nine times. The sample contains more than one DNA sequence encoding this CDR3. The chain is built from TRBV18 and TRBJ2-2; D remains ambiguous. Looked up from germline, CDR1 is KGHSH and CDR2 is LQKENI. The V and J ends lost 0 bases and 8 bases respectively, with 10 bases between them. The CDR3 runs 14 residues. The CDR3: CASSPPRLDGELFF. In nucleotides, the CDR3 is TGTGCCAGCTCACCACCTCGACTGGATGGGGAGCTGTTTTTT.

The CDR3 protein is CASSAALTEAGSPLHF. The CDR3 coding sequence is TGCGCCAGCAGCGCGGCCCTTACAGAGGCGGGTTCACCCCTCCACTTT. The chain links TRBV5-1 to TRBJ1-6, with D unresolved. Germline V lookup: CDR1 SGHRS, CDR2 YFSETQ. This CDR3 region has 16 residues. V lost 4 bases to trimming and J lost 9 bases, with 20 bases between them.

This clone was seen a handful of times. The V call is TRBV7-9, the J call TRBJ1-2, with unresolved D. Per the germline V gene, CDR1 is SEHNR and CDR2 is FQNEAQ (reference sequence). V lost 3 bases to trimming and J lost 8 bases, with 13 bases between them. This CDR3 region has 13 residues. The CDR3 region has the DNA TGTGCCAGCAGCTTGGAAGGGAGGGAGGGCTACACCTTC. This gives the protein CASSLEGREGYTF.

CDR3 amino acids: CASSPGTGWNGELFF. CDR3 in DNA: TGTGCCAGCAGCCCCGGGACAGGGTGGAACGGGGAGCTGTTTTTT. The gene calls are TRBV3-1 (or the pseudogene TRBV3-2) and TRBJ2-2; 9 bases match TRBD1. The V gene end was trimmed by 4 bases and the J gene end by 7 bases; junction bases not matched to a gene: 7. Germline CDR1 LGHDT, CDR2 YNNKEL (reference sequence). The CDR3 is 15 residues long.

CDR3 protein: CASSLRSGGLQETQYF. The DNA of the CDR3 is TGCGCCAGCAGCCTTCGGTCGGGGGGACTCCAAGAGACCCAGTACTTC. This sequence joins TRBV5-1 and TRBJ2-5; 7 nucleotides line up with TRBD2. Germline V gene data show CDR1 as SGHRS and CDR2 as YFSETQ. The CDR3 spans 16 residues. V lost 4 bases and J lost 1; bases outside the gene matches: 10.

This chain connects TRBV30 to TRBJ1-5, with TRBD1 matching over 7 bases. Looked up from germline, CDR1 is GTSNPN and CDR2 is SVGIG (reference sequence). This CDR3 is built from 13 residues. After removal of 2 bases from V and 4 bases from J, the junction contained 2 bases not matched to a gene. CDR3 coding DNA: TGTGCCTGGAGTTCGACAGGGAATCAGCCCCAGCATTTT. Its protein is CAWSSTGNQPQHF.

In its sample, this clone was seen once. This sequence joins TRBV6-6 and TRBJ1-5, with D perhaps matching TRBD1 (6 bases). The germline CDR1 and CDR2 sequences are MNHNY and SVGAGI (reference sequence). Trimming stripped 6 bases from V and 5 bases from J, with 14 bases between. The CDR3 runs 14 residues. CDR3 nucleotides: TGTGCCAGCAGCCCCGCCAGGGGCGATCAGCCCCAGCATTTT. Its translation is CASSPARGDQPQHF.

This chain uses TRBV5-5 with TRBJ2-3, with TRBD2 identical over 7 bases. Germline V lookup: CDR1 SGHKS, CDR2 YYEKEE (reference sequence). The trim removed 7 bases at V and 1 base at J, leaving 15 bases unmatched. This CDR3 has 17 amino acids. This chain's CDR3 is CASGRLAIGFGTDTQYF. The CDR3 region has the DNA TGTGCCAGCGGAAGACTAGCCATCGGGTTCGGCACAGATACGCAGTATTTT.

The chain uses TRBV3-1 (or the pseudogene TRBV3-2) and TRBJ2-1; the D gene is possibly TRBD2 (5 bases). The V end was cut by 4 bases, the J end by 10 bases, with 11 bases between. Germline V gene data show CDR1 as LGHDT and CDR2 as YNNKEL (reference sequence). The CDR3 sequence is 12 residues long. Here the CDR3 DNA reads TGTGCCAGCAGCCCAAGTGCTAGCGAGCAGTTCTTC. It codes for CASSPSASEQFF.

The V call is TRBV6-5, the J call TRBJ1-1; D is undetermined. V was pared by 4 bases and J by 6 bases, with 9 bases between. This CDR3 comprises 12 residues. CDR1 is MNHEY, CDR2 SVGAGI, per germline. CDR3 DNA sequence: TGTGCCAGCAGTTCCTCGCGGGCTGAAGCTTTCTTT. This codes for CASSSSRAEAFF.

The chain is built from TRBV5-6 and TRBJ2-5; possibly TRBD2 for D (7 bases). V was cut by 5 bases and J by 0 bases, with 23 bases left in between. CDR1 and CDR2 from the germline V gene are SGHDT and YYEEEE. The CDR3 is made up of 18 amino acids. CDR3 bases: TGTGCCAGCAGGCGGGCGGGGGCTCCCAAACTGTACCAAGAGACCCAGTACTTC. Residues: CASRRAGAPKLYQETQYF.

The chain employs TRBV5-4 and TRBJ2-4; 12 bases line up with TRBD2. Trimming cost V 4 bases and J 4 bases; bases outside gene matches: 6. The CDR3 extends over 16 amino acids. CDR1 SGHNT and CDR2 YYREEE come from the germline V gene (reference sequence). The CDR3 is CASSLGGTSGKNIQYF. The CDR3 nucleotides read TGTGCCAGCAGCCTTGGAGGGACTAGCGGGAAAAACATTCAGTACTTC.

The rearrangement links TRBV7-8 to TRBJ2-7, with a weak D call TRBD2 (7 bases). Germline V gene data show CDR1 as SGHVS and CDR2 as FQNEAQ. V lost 3 bases to trimming and J lost 0 bases, with 12 bases between them. CDR3 length equals 15 residues. CDR3 region: CASSFARGPSYEQYF. In DNA, the CDR3 is TGTGCCAGCAGCTTCGCGCGGGGGCCCTCCTACGAGCAGTACTTC.

The V and J genes are TRBV7-9 and TRBJ2-3, with 9 nucleotides matching TRBD2. Germline V gene sequence: CDR1 SEHNR, CDR2 FQNEAQ (reference sequence). CDR3 size: 16 residues. V was clipped by 2 bases and J by 0 bases; unmatched bases: 3. The CDR3 coding sequence is TGTGCCAGCAGCTTAAGACTAGCGGTTAGCACAGATACGCAGTATTTT. Its translation: CASSLRLAVSTDTQYF.

The chain carries TRBV20-1 and TRBJ1-1; unclear D gene. Germline V lookup: CDR1 DFQATT, CDR2 SNEGSKA (reference sequence). Trimming left V 5 bases short and J 5 bases short, with 9 bases between. This CDR3 spans 11 amino acids. This chain's CDR3 is CSAGQVTEAFF. The DNA for the CDR3 is TGCAGTGCTGGTCAGGTTACTGAAGCTTTCTTT.

This clone appeared a few times. The CDR3 protein is CASSLEGTVQPQHF. CDR3 bases: TGTGCCAGCAGCTTAGAGGGGACAGTCCAGCCCCAGCATTTT. The chain employs TRBV7-9 and TRBJ1-5, with 7 bases that match TRBD1. CDR3 length: 14 residues. V shed 1 base, J shed 7 bases, and the junction held 4 bases outside the gene matches. Germline-derived CDR1 and CDR2 are SEHNR and FQNEAQ (reference sequence). The variable domain in full, with the rest retrieved from reference TRBV7-9 and TRBJ1-5, is DTGVSQNPRHKITKRGQNVTFRCDPISEHNRLYWYRQTLGQGPEFLTYFQNEAQLEKSRLLSDRFSAERPKGSFSTLEIQRTEQGDSAMYLCASSLEGTVQPQHFGDGTRLSIL.

The rearrangement joins TRBV5-1 to TRBJ2-2; the D gene is possibly TRBD2 (5 bases). CDR1 is SGHRS, CDR2 YFSETQ, per germline. The CDR3 is made up of 14 amino acids. V lost 6 bases and J lost 2, with 11 bases in between. The CDR3 coding sequence is TGCGCCAGCAAGGAGGAGAGTAACACCGGGGAGCTGTTTTTT. Its protein is CASKEESNTGELFF.

This clone has a single count. The V and J genes are TRBV5-4 and TRBJ1-1, with D unresolved. V shed 4 bases and J shed 7 bases, with 14 bases lying between them. Germline V gene lookup returns CDR1 SGHNT and CDR2 YYREEE (reference sequence). The CDR3 runs 13 residues. CDR3: CASSRGMDFEAFF. CDR3 nucleotide sequence: TGTGCCAGCAGCCGTGGGATGGACTTTGAAGCTTTCTTT.